The subject of this entry is one T cell receptor beta chain. The target antigen is unknown. The CDR3 length is 16 residues. Per the germline V gene, CDR1 is MGHRA and CDR2 is YSYEKL. V lost 4 bases and J lost 2, with 17 bases in between. The data are from a study of cytomegalovirus exposure and HLA in healthy donors. Study context: The 120 validation repertoires were produced on the same platform as the roughly 660 repertoires of the first cohort. This was reported in a later analysis.

General observations from the study: Whilst most TCR sequences proved rare, a subset of public TCRs occurred across many donors. There were 150 to 200 TCR beta chains listed as cytomegalovirus-associated.

The study drew the donors from its approximately 120-subject validation cohort, separate from the approximately 700-subject first cohort. Sequencing was performed with immunoSEQ multiplex PCR; in TCRdb, only in-frame clones are kept and a portion is missing. The sample records 65,000 to 90,000 clones, approximately 96% being singletons. The sequence derives from a man in his late teens or twenties in good health and CMV-seronegative. Sample: PBMCs. The genes are TRBV4-1 and TRBJ1-1, with TRBD1 as a possible D gene (6 bases). CDR3 nucleotide sequence: TGCGCCAGCAGCCCCCTAGGGACACGGCTTAACACTGAAGCTTTCTTT. Its protein is CASSPLGTRLNTEAFF.